These 2 T cell receptor beta chains originate from one sample sequenced in a study of T-cell memory formation after mild COVID-19 (dated by TCRdb to the early 2020s). Library preparation was by 5' RACE. Sequenced on an Illumina NovaSeq 6000. The raw public data were reprocessed by TCRdb itself: fastp quality trimming at Q25, MiXCR clonotype calling, in-frame beta chains only. CDR3 protein duplicates are merged, each entry listing the most common genes and DNA. Here the sample has about 350,000 distinct CDR3 sequences; around 13% occur a single time. The leading ten clones occupy around a fifth of the sample. Sequencing used PBMCs or a T cell subset sorted from them (not recorded which). These receptors came from a man between 18 and 35 years old who had mild COVID-19 (a few samples of this study predate the infection). The sample titles of this study are shuffled in the database, so cell type and time point are left out; the donor was told from shared clones.

V usage is TRBV6-1 and J usage is TRBJ2-1, with 12 bases that match TRBD2. V lost 7 bases to trimming and J lost 7 bases; unmatched junction nucleotides: 5. The germline gives CDR1 MNHNS, CDR2 SASEGT. The CDR3 contains 14 residues. The CDR3 nucleotides read TGTGCCAGCAAGACTAGCGGGGGCGGGAATGAGCAGTTCTTC. Translated, it gives CASKTSGGGNEQFF.

The chain combines TRBV7-2 with TRBJ1-2; no definite D call. CDR1 and CDR2 (germline): SGHTA, FQGNSA. V was shortened by 3 bases and J by 3 bases, with 8 bases between the two germline ends. This CDR3 is 13 amino acids long. CDR3 protein: CASSFDGYYGYTF. The CDR3 DNA reads as TGTGCCAGCAGCTTTGACGGGTACTATGGCTACACCTTC.